Shown below are 26 T cell receptor beta chains from a single sample sequenced in a study of somatic mutations in cytotoxic T cells in rheumatoid arthritis. This table comes from immunoSEQ multiplex PCR, and its TCRdb copy is limited to in-frame clones, with some not included. Of approximately 17,000 clones listed, approximately 79% are singletons. The sequenced material came from CD8+ T cells sorted from blood. The receptors derive from an adult with rheumatoid arthritis.

This clone was counted a few times. The genes are TRBV27 and TRBJ1-5, with a possible D match to TRBD1 (5 bases). V was shortened by 6 bases and J by 4 bases, with 13 bases between the two germline ends. Germline V lookup: CDR1 MNHEY, CDR2 SMNVEV (reference sequence). The CDR3 totals 14 residues. The CDR3 here is CASRPGRGNQPQHF. Written as DNA, the CDR3 is TGTGCCAGCAGACCAGGGAGAGGGAATCAGCCCCAGCATTTT.

The chain couples TRBV11-1 to TRBJ2-7, with D perhaps TRBD1 (6 bases). The CDR3 spans 14 residues. Deletions cut 5 bases from V and 1 base from J, with 12 bases between. Germline lookup yields CDR1 SGHAT and CDR2 FQDESV (reference sequence). DNA for the CDR3: TGTGCCAGCAGCCCGACAGGCTCTTCCTACGAGCAGTACTTC. Protein: CASSPTGSSYEQYF.

This clone was counted between two and nine times. The chain carries TRBV7-8 and TRBJ1-2; 7 bases align to TRBD1. Trimming cost V 4 bases and J 3 bases; bases outside gene matches: 2. Germline CDR1 reads SGHVS; CDR2 reads FQNEAQ. The CDR3 spans 13 residues. CDR3: CASSYTGDYGYTF. The DNA of the CDR3 is TGTGCCAGCAGCTATACAGGGGACTATGGCTACACCTTC.

The V and J genes are TRBV28 and TRBJ1-4; a possible D gene is TRBD1 (5 bases). Germline V CDR1 and CDR2: MDHEN, SYDVKM. The CDR3 length is 14 residues. The V end lost 6 bases, the J end lost 5 bases, and 13 bases lay between the germline ends. DNA for the CDR3: TGTGCCAGCAGCTATTCCGGGGGAAATGAAAAACTGTTTTTT. It encodes CASSYSGGNEKLFF. Combining the CDR3 with reference TRBV28 and TRBJ1-4 gives the whole variable domain DVKVTQSSRYLVKRTGEKVFLECVQDMDHENMFWYRQDPGLGLRLIYFSYDVKMKEKGDIPEGYSVSREKKERFSLILESASTNQTSMYLCASSYSGGNEKLFFGSGTQLSVL.

This chain uses TRBV11-2 with TRBJ1-1; 7 positions agree with TRBD1. Germline V gene sequence: CDR1 SGHAT, CDR2 FQNNGV. The V gene end was trimmed by 4 bases and the J gene end by 2 bases; junction bases not matched to a gene: 7. CDR3 length: 15 amino acids. CDR3 in amino acids: CASSSPTGINTEAFF. CDR3 DNA: TGTGCCAGCAGCTCCCCGACAGGGATCAACACTGAAGCTTTCTTT.

The chain carries TRBV5-6 and TRBJ2-1, with 11 bases matching TRBD2. After removal of 5 bases from V and 8 bases from J, the junction contained 21 bases not matched to a gene. CDR3 length: 19 amino acids. Germline V gene data show CDR1 as SGHDT and CDR2 as YYEEEE. CDR3 nucleotides: TGTGCCAGCAGTCCCGGGACTAGCGGACCCGGCGCTCTCGGGGATGAGCAGTTCTTC. Its translation is CASSPGTSGPGALGDEQFF.

The V call is TRBV7-9, the J call TRBJ2-7; 7 bases agree with TRBD2. J was trimmed by 2 bases and V by 5 bases; bases with no gene match: 9. The germline gives CDR1 SEHNR, CDR2 FQNEAQ (reference sequence). This CDR3 is 15 amino acids long. CDR3 nucleotides: TGTGCCAGCAGCCAAGGGCCCGGGAGGACCTACGAGCAGTACTTC. Protein: CASSQGPGRTYEQYF.

This chain links TRBV4-3 with TRBJ1-2, with 12 positions matching TRBD1. Trimming took 0 bases from V and 4 from J; bases not matched to a gene: 9. Germline CDR1 and CDR2: LGHNA and YSLEER. This CDR3 is built from 18 residues. This CDR3 reads CASSQDSGQGARGYGYTF. The CDR3 DNA follows: TGCGCCAGCAGCCAAGATTCGGGACAGGGGGCGCGGGGCTATGGCTACACCTTC.

This chain links TRBV11-3 with TRBJ1-2; D gene uncertain. The CDR3 consists of 13 residues. CDR1 is SGHNT and CDR2 is YENEEA in the germline V gene. V gave up 0 bases and J gave up 8 bases, with 10 bases separating them. CDR3 sequence: CASSLERVRGYTF. Here the CDR3 DNA reads TGTGCCAGCAGCTTAGAGAGGGTACGCGGCTACACCTTC.

In DNA, the CDR3 is TGTGCCAGCAGCGAAAACTACAATGAGCAGTTCTTC. It translates to CASSENYNEQFF. The chain couples TRBV7-2 to TRBJ2-1; D gene unclear. V was cut by 5 bases and J by 3 bases, with 5 bases left in between. Germline assignment: CDR1 SGHTA and CDR2 FQGNSA. The CDR3 has 12 residues.

The gene calls are TRBV29-1 and TRBJ1-1; the match to TRBD1 covers 11 bases. Trimming at V came to 3 bases and at J to 11 bases, leaving 5 bases not matched to a gene. The CDR3 is 12 amino acids. Germline V CDR1 and CDR2: SQVTM, ANQGSEA. In nucleotides, the CDR3 is TGCAGCGTTGAGGCCGGGACAGGGGGTGCTTTCTTT. This sequence encodes CSVEAGTGGAFF.

This clone came up once. The V gene is TRBV6-4, the J gene TRBJ2-3, with 7 bases that match TRBD2. The CDR3 spans 15 residues. V was pared by 5 bases and J by 1 base, with 6 bases of the junction left unmatched. Germline-derived CDR1 and CDR2 are MRHNA and SNTAGT. DNA of the CDR3: TGTGCCAGCAGTCCTAGCGGAGAGGGCACAGATACGCAGTATTTT. Protein product: CASSPSGEGTDTQYF.

This chain joins TRBV11-3 and TRBJ1-1, with 7 bases matching TRBD1. With 8 bases clipped from V and 1 base from J, the junction kept 10 bases outside the gene matches. The CDR3 extends over 15 amino acids. Germline CDR1 is SGHNT and CDR2 is YENEEA. The CDR3 spells CASGKWGQKNTEAFF. The CDR3 DNA reads as TGTGCCAGCGGAAAGTGGGGACAGAAGAACACTGAAGCTTTCTTT.

The chain uses TRBV4-3 and TRBJ2-7; TRBD1 matches 8 bases. The CDR3 is made up of 17 amino acids. Germline V lookup: CDR1 LGHNA, CDR2 YSLEER. V dropped 2 bases and J dropped 6; count of bases not matched to a gene: 15. The CDR3 bases are TGCGCCAGCAGCCAATGGTCAACCGGGGACAGGCCTTCCGAGCAGTACTTC. Translated, it gives CASSQWSTGDRPSEQYF.

The V call is TRBV19, the J call TRBJ1-1; D remains unclear. CDR1 and CDR2 (germline): LNHDA, SQIVND (reference sequence). The CDR3 spans 16 residues. V shed 4 bases and J shed 0 bases, with 15 bases lying between them. The CDR3 DNA reads TGTGCCAGTAGTAGAGGCACAATGGAAATGAACACTGAAGCTTTCTTT. Translated: CASSRGTMEMNTEAFF.

The chain uses TRBV11-2 and TRBJ2-7; maybe TRBD1 (5 bases). CDR1 and CDR2 (germline): SGHAT, FQNNGV. The V end lost 3 bases, the J end lost 2 bases, and 8 bases lay between the germline ends. The CDR3 runs 13 residues. CDR3 in amino acids: CASSFGHTYEQYF. In DNA, the CDR3 is TGTGCCAGCAGCTTCGGACACACCTACGAGCAGTACTTC.

This clone has only a few counts. This sequence joins TRBV27 and TRBJ2-5; a possible D gene is TRBD1 (5 bases). From germline, CDR1 is MNHEY and CDR2 SMNVEV (reference sequence). Trimming shortened V by 4 bases and J by 5 bases, and 11 bases separated the two germline ends. The CDR3 has 13 amino acids. Here the CDR3 reads CASSSQVRETQYF. CDR3 DNA: TGTGCCAGCAGTTCACAGGTCCGGGAGACCCAGTACTTC.

J is TRBJ2-5 and V is TRBV4-1; D may be TRBD2 (6 bases). Germline values: CDR1 MGHRA, CDR2 YSYEKL. CDR3 length: 16 residues. V lost 0 bases and J lost 5, with 16 bases in between. The CDR3 protein is CASSQDGSGTSETQYF. The CDR3 region has the DNA TGCGCCAGCAGCCAAGATGGCTCGGGGACTTCTGAGACCCAGTACTTC.

The rearrangement uses TRBV10-3 and TRBJ2-2, with D unclear. Trimming took off 5 bases at V and 0 bases at J, with 10 bases between the two ends. The CDR3 contains 15 residues. The germline gives CDR1 ENHRY, CDR2 SYGVKD. The CDR3 loop reads CAISSTSANTGELFF. As DNA, the CDR3 is TGTGCCATCAGTTCGACATCAGCGAACACCGGGGAGCTGTTTTTT.

This clone was seen a single time. This chain connects TRBV29-1 to TRBJ1-1; no definite D call. The V end lost 3 bases, the J end lost 6 bases, and 5 bases lay between the germline ends. Germline V gene sequence: CDR1 SQVTM, CDR2 ANQGSEA. CDR3 size: 10 residues. The CDR3 reads CSVDSSEAFF. The DNA of the CDR3 is TGCAGCGTTGACAGTTCTGAAGCTTTCTTT.

For this clone: Compared with germline, one end of the junction differs, possibly owing to a read error. The DNA of the CDR3 is TGCGCCAGCATCCAAAGACTAGCTTCCACCGGGGAGCTGTTTTTT. Its protein is CASIQRLASTGELFF. The gene calls are TRBV4-3 and TRBJ2-2, with 7 bases lining up with TRBD2. Per the germline V gene, CDR1 is LGHNA and CDR2 is YSLEER. The CDR3 is made up of 15 amino acids.

The V gene is TRBV19, the J gene TRBJ1-5, with D perhaps TRBD1 (5 bases). CDR1 and CDR2 from the germline V gene are LNHDA and SQIVND (reference sequence). Trimming stripped 2 bases from V and 5 bases from J, with 10 bases between. The CDR3 runs 14 residues. In nucleotides, the CDR3 is TGTGCCAGTAGTATAAACGGGGGGGATCAGCCCCAGCATTTT. Its translation is CASSINGGDQPQHF.

This sequence joins TRBV19 and TRBJ2-7; no firm D call. Trimming left V 3 bases short and J 3 bases short, with 18 bases between. In germline, CDR1 is LNHDA, CDR2 SQIVND (reference sequence). The CDR3 runs to 16 residues. The CDR3 nucleotides are TGTGCCAGTAGTATTTCGCTAGGTCCCGTACGCTACGAGCAGTACTTC. Amino acids: CASSISLGPVRYEQYF.

The count of this clone is one. The rearrangement uses TRBV19 and TRBJ2-2; 7 bases match TRBD2. Germline V gene data show CDR1 as LNHDA and CDR2 as SQIVND (reference sequence). Trimming took 1 base from V and 3 from J; bases not matched to a gene: 5. The CDR3 runs to 16 residues. The CDR3 DNA follows: TGTGCCAGTAGTATAGGGGGCGGGGGATACACCGGGGAGCTGTTTTTT. Its translation is CASSIGGGGYTGELFF.

The chain uses TRBV7-9 and TRBJ2-3; D ambiguous. Trimming shortened V by 4 bases and J by 0 bases, and 11 bases separated the two germline ends. CDR1 and CDR2 (germline): SEHNR, FQNEAQ (reference sequence). This CDR3 is 15 amino acids long. CDR3 protein: CASSSSTTSTDTQYF. The CDR3 nucleotides are TGTGCCAGCAGCTCCTCTACAACTAGCACAGATACGCAGTATTTT.

The chain has TRBV7-8 and TRBJ1-4; D is ambiguous. CDR1 is SGHVS, CDR2 FQNEAQ, per germline. The CDR3 totals 14 residues. Trimming took off 8 bases at V and 1 base at J, with 11 bases between the two ends. CDR3 loop: CASRGGLTNEKLFF. CDR3 coding DNA: TGTGCCAGCCGGGGAGGGTTAACTAATGAAAAACTGTTTTTT.